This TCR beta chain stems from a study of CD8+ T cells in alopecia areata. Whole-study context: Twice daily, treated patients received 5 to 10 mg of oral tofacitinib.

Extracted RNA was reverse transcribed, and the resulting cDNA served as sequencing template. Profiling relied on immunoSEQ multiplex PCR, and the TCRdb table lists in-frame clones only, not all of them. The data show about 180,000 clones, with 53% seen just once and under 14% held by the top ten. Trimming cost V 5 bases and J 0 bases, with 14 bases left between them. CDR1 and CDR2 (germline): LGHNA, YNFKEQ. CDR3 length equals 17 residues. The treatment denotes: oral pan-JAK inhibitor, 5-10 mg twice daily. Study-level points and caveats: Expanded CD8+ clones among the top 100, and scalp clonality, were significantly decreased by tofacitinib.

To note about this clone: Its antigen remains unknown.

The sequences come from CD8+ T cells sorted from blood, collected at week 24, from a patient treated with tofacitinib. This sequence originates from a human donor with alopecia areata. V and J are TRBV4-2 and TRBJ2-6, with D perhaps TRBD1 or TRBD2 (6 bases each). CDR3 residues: CASSAGQVISGANVLTF. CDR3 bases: TGTGCCAGCAGCGCGGGACAAGTCATCTCTGGGGCCAACGTCCTGACTTTC.